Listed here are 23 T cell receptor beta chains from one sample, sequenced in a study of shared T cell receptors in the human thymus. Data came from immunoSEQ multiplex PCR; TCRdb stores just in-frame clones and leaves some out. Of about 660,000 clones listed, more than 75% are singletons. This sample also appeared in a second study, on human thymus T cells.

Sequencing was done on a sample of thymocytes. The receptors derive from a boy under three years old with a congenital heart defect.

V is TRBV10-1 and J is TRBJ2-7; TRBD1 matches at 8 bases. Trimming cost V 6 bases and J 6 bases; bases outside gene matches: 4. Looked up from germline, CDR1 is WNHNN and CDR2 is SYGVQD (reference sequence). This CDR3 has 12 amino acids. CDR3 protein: CASSRTGREQYF. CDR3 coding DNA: TGCGCCAGCAGCAGGACAGGGCGCGAGCAGTACTTC.

As DNA, the CDR3 is TGTGCCAGCAGTTGCACGGGACTAGCGGGGGCAGATACGCAGTATTTT. It yields the protein CASSCTGLAGADTQYF. The rearrangement links TRBV28 to TRBJ2-3; TRBD2 aligns across 14 bases. Unmatched junction bases numbered 4, after V lost 4 bases and J lost 4 bases. There are 16 residues in the CDR3. Germline V gene lookup returns CDR1 MDHEN and CDR2 SYDVKM.

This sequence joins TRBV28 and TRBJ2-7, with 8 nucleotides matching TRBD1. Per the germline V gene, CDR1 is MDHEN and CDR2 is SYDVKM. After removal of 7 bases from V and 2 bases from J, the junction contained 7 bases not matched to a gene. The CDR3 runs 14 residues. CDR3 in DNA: TGTGCCAGCACCACCAGACAGGGGACCTACGAGCAGTACTTC. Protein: CASTTRQGTYEQYF.

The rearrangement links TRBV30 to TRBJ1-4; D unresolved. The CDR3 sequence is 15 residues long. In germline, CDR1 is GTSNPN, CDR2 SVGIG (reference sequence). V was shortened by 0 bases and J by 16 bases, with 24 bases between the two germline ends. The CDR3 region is CAWSVVPGSAPLRFF. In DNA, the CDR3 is TGTGCCTGGAGTGTGGTCCCCGGGTCGGCGCCCCTACGGTTTTTT.

CDR3 nucleotide sequence: TGTGCCAGCTCCTTGACCCCCCGGAGACAGGGGGCCAAAAACATTCAGTACTTC. This sequence encodes CASSLTPRRQGAKNIQYF. The chain uses TRBV27 and TRBJ2-4; 8 nucleotides match TRBD1. CDR1 and CDR2 (germline): MNHEY, SMNVEV (reference sequence). V shed 8 bases, J shed 1 base, and the junction held 16 bases outside the gene matches. The CDR3 has 18 residues.

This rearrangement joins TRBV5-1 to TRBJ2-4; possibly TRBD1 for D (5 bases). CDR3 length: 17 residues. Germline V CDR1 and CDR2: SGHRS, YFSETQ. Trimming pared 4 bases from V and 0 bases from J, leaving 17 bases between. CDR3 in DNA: TGCGCCAGCAGCCCAACCGACAGTTACCTAGCCAAAAACATTCAGTACTTC. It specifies CASSPTDSYLAKNIQYF.

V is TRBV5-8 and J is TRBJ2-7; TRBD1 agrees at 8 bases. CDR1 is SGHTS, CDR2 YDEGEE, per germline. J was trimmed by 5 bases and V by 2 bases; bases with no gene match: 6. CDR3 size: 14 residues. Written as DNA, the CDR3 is TGTGCCAGCAGCTTTCTGACAGGGGTCGACGAGCAGTACTTC. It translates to CASSFLTGVDEQYF. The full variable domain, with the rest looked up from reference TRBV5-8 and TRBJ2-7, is EAGVTQSPTHLIKTRGQQATLRCSPISGHTSVYWYQQALGLGLQFLLWYDEGEERNRGNFPPRFSGRQFPNYSSELNVNALELEDSALYLCASSFLTGVDEQYFGPGTRLTVT.

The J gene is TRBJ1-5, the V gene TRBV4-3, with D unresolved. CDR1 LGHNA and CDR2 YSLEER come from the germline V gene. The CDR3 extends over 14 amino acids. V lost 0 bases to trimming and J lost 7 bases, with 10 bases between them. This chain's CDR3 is CASSQEWSGQPQHF. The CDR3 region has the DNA TGCGCCAGCAGCCAAGAATGGTCAGGCCAGCCCCAGCATTTT.

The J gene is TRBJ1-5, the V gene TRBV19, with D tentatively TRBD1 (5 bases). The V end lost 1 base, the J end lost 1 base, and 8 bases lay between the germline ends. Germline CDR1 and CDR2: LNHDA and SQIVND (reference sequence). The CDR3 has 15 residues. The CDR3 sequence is CASSIVGGSNQPQHF. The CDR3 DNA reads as TGTGCCAGTAGTATAGTGGGGGGGAGCAATCAGCCCCAGCATTTT.

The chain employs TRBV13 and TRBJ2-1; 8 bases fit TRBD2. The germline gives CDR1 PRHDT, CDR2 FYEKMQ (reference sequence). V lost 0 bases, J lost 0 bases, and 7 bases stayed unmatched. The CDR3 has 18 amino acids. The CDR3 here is CASSLGIAGWSSYNEQFF. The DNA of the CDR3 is TGTGCCAGCAGCTTAGGGATAGCGGGATGGAGCTCCTACAATGAGCAGTTCTTC.

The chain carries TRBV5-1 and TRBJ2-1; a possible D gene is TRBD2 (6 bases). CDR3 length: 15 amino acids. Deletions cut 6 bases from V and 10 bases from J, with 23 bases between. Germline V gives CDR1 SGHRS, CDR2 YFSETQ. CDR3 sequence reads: CASNSVGGLRGEQFF. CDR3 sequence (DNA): TGCGCCAGCAACTCCGTTGGGGGACTCCGAGGGGAGCAGTTCTTC.

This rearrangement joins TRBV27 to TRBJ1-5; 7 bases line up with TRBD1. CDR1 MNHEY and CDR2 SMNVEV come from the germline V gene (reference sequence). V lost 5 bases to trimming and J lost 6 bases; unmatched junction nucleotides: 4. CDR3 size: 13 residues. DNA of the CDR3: TGTGCCAGCAGTGAGGAGGGGGCTCAGCCCCAGCATTTT. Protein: CASSEEGAQPQHF.

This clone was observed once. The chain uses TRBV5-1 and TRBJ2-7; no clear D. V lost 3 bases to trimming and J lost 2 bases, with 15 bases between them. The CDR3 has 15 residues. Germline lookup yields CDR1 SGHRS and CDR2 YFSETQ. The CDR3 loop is CASSSNFDTAYEQYF. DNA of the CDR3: TGCGCCAGCAGCTCGAACTTCGACACCGCCTACGAGCAGTACTTC.

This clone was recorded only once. As DNA, the CDR3 is TGTGCCAGCAGCCAAGTTATGCCCCACGGGCTAGCGGGAGGGCCGTCCTACAATGAGCAGTTCTTC. This codes for CASSQVMPHGLAGGPSYNEQFF. This chain connects TRBV4-2 to TRBJ2-1, with 12 bases fitting TRBD2. The ends lost 1 base at V and 1 base at J; junction bases unmatched: 17. Germline CDR1 reads LGHNA; CDR2 reads YNFKEQ. This CDR3 is built from 22 residues.

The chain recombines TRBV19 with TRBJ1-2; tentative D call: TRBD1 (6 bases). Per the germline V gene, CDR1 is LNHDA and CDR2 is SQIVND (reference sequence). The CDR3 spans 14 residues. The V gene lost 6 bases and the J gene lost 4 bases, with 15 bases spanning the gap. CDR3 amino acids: CASRTPGHCYGYTF. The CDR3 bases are TGTGCCAGTAGAACTCCGGGACACTGCTATGGCTACACCTTC.

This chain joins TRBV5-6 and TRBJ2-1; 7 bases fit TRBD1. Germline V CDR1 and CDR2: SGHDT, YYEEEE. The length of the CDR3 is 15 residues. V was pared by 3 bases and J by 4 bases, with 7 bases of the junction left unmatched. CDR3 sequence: CASSCGQETYNEQFF. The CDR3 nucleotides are TGTGCCAGCAGCTGTGGACAGGAGACATACAATGAGCAGTTCTTC.

The CDR3: CASRLTGAVRGYTF. In DNA form, the CDR3 reads TGTGCCAGCAGGCTTACAGGGGCAGTGAGGGGCTACACCTTC. The chain has TRBV5-8 and TRBJ1-2; TRBD1 matches 7 bases. The CDR3 has 14 residues. In germline, CDR1 is SGHTS, CDR2 YDEGEE. Losses at the gene ends were 5 bases for V and 8 bases for J; bases not matched to a gene: 12.

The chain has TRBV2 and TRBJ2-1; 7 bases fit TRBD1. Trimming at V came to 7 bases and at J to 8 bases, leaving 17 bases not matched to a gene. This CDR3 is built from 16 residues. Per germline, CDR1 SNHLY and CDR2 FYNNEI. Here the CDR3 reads CASIRWTGFRLDEQFF. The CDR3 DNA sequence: TGTGCCAGCATTCGGTGGACAGGATTTCGGTTGGATGAGCAGTTCTTC.

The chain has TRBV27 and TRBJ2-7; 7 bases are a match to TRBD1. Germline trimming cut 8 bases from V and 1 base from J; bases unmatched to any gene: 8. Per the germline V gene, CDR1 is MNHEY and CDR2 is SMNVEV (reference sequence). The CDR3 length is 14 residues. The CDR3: CASHEQGKSYEQYF. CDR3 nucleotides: TGTGCCAGCCACGAACAGGGGAAGTCCTACGAGCAGTACTTC.

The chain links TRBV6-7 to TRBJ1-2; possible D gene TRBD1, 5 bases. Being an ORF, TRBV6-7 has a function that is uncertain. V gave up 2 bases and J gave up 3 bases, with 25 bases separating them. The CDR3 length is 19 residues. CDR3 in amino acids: CASSYKQVGGSFRYYGYTF. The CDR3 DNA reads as TGTGCCAGCAGTTACAAACAGGTCGGGGGGTCCTTTAGGTACTATGGCTACACCTTC.

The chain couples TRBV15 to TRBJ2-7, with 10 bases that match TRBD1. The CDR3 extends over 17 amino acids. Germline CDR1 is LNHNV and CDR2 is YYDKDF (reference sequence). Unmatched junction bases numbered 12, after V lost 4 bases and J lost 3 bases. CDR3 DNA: TGTGCCACCAGCACCTGGCCGGGACAGGGGACCTTCTACGAGCAGTACTTC. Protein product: CATSTWPGQGTFYEQYF.

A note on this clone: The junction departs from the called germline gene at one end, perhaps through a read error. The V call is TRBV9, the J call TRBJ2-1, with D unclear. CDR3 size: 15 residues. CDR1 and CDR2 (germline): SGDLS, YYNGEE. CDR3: CAGSVGASIYNEQFF. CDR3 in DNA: TGTGCCGGCAGCGTAGGAGCTAGTATCTACAATGAGCAGTTCTTC.

The CDR3 loop reads CASSQVDPRLRGYYEQYF. As DNA, the CDR3 is TGCGCCAGCAGCCAAGTCGACCCAAGGTTGCGGGGCTACTACGAGCAGTACTTC. The genes are TRBV4-3 and TRBJ2-7; D may be TRBD2 (6 bases). Germline values: CDR1 LGHNA, CDR2 YSLEER. The CDR3 covers 18 residues. Trimming took 1 base from V and 3 from J, leaving 22 bases between them.